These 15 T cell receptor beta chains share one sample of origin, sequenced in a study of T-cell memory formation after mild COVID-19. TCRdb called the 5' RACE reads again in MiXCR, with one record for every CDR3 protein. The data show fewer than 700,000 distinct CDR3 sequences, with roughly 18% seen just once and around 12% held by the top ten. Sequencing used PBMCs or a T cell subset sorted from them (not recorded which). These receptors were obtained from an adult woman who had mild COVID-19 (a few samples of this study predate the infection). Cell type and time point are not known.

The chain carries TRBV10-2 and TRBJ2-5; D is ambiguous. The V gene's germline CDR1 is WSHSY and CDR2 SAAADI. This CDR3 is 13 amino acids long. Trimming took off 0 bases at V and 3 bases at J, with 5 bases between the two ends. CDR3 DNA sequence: TGCGCCAGCAGTGAGTCTTGGGAAGAGACCCAGTACTTC. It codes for CASSESWEETQYF.

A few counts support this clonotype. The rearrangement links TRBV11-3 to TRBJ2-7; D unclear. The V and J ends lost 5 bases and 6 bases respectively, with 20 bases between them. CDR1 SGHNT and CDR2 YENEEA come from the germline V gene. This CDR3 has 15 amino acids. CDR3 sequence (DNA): TGTGCCAGCAGCCCACTGACGGGTCCTCTAAGCGAGCAGTACTTC. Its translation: CASSPLTGPLSEQYF.

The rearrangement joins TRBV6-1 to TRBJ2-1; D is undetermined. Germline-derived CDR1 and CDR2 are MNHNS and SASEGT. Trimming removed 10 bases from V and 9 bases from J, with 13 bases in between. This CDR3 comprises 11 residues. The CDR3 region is CATNDIIEQFF. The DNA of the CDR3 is TGTGCCACCAACGACATAATTGAGCAGTTCTTC.

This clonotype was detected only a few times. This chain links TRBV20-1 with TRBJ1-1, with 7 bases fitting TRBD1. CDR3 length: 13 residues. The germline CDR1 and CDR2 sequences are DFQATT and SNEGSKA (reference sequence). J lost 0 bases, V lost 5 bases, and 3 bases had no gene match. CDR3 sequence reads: CSALGQLNTEAFF. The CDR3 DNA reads TGCAGTGCTTTGGGACAGCTGAACACTGAAGCTTTCTTT.

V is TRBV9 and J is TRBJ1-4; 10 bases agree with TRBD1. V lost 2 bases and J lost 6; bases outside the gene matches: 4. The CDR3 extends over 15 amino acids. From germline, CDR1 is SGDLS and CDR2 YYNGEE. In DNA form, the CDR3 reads TGTGCCAGCAGCGTCACCGGGACAGGGGATGAAAAACTGTTTTTT. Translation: CASSVTGTGDEKLFF.

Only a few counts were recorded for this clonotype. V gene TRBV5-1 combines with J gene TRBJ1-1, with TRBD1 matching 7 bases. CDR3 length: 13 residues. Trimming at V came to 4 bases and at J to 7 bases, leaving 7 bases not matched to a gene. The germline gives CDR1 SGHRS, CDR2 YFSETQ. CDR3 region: CASSLGQDLEAFF. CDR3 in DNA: TGCGCCAGCAGCCTAGGACAGGATCTTGAAGCTTTCTTT.

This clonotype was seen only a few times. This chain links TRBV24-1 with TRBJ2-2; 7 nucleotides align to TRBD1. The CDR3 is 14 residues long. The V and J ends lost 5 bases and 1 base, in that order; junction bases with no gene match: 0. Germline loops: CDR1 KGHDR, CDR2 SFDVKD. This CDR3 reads CATSGTGNTGELFF. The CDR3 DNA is TGTGCCACCAGTGGGACAGGGAACACCGGGGAGCTGTTTTTT.

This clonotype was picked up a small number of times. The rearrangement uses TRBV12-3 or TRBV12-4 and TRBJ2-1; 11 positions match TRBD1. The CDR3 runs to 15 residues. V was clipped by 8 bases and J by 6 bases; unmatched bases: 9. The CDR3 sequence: CASHPGTGGVNEQFF. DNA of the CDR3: TGTGCCAGCCACCCCGGGACAGGGGGTGTCAATGAGCAGTTCTTC.

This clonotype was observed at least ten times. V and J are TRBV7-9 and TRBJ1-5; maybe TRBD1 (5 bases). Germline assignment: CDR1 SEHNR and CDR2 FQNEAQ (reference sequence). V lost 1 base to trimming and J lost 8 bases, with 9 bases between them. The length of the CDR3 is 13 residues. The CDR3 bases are TGTGCCAGCAGCTTAGGGGGGGGGGAGCCCCAGCATTTT. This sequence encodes CASSLGGGEPQHF.

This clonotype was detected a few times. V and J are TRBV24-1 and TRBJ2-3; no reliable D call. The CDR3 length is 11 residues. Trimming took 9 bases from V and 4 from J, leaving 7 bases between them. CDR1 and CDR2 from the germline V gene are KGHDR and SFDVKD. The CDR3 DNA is TGTGCCACCGGCACATCAGATACGCAGTATTTT. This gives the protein CATGTSDTQYF.

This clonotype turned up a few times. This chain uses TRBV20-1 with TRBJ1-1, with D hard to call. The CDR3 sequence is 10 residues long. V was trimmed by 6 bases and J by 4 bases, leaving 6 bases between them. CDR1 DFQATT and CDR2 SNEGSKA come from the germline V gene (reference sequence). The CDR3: CSATVTEAFF. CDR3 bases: TGCAGTGCCACGGTCACTGAAGCTTTCTTT.

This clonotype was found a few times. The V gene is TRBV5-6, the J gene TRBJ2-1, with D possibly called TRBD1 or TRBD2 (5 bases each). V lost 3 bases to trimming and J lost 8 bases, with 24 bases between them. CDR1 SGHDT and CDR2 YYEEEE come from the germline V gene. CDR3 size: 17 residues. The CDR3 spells CASSSDTSGWVGDEQFF. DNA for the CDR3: TGTGCCAGCAGCTCGGACACTTCAGGGTGGGTGGGAGATGAGCAGTTCTTC.

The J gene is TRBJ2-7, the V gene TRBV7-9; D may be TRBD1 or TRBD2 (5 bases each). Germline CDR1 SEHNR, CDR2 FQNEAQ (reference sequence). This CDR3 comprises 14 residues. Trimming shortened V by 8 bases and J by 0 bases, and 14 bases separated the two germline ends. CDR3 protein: CASGRDPTSYEQYF. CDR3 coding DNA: TGTGCCAGCGGCCGGGACCCCACCTCCTACGAGCAGTACTTC.

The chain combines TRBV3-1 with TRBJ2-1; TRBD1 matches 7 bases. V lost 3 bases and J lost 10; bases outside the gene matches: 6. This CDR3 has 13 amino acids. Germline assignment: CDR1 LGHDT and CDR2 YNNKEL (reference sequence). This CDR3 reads CASSQFEGAEQFF. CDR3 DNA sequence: TGTGCCAGCAGCCAGTTCGAGGGGGCAGAGCAGTTCTTC.

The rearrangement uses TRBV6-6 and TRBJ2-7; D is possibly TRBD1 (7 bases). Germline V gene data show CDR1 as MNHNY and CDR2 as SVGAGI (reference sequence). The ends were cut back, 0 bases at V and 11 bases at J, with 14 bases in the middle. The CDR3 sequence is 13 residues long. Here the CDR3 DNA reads TGTGCCAGCAGTTACTCGGAGGGGGCGCGAAAGTACTTC. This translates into CASSYSEGARKYF.